These 5 T cell receptor beta chains originate from one sample sequenced in a study of blood T cell repertoires in COVID-19. Sequencing was performed with immunoSEQ multiplex PCR; in TCRdb, only in-frame clones are kept and a portion is missing. The data contain roughly 55,000 clones, about nine tenths of them singletons. The sample consisted of peripheral blood. The receptors derive from a human donor with active COVID-19. The donor label of this sample is uncertain.

The chain couples TRBV7-3 to TRBJ2-7, with D perhaps matching TRBD1 (5 bases). CDR1 and CDR2 from the germline V gene are SGHTA and FQGTGA. The CDR3 contains 14 residues. V gave up 0 bases and J gave up 3 bases, with 9 bases separating them. CDR3 in DNA: TGTGCCAGCAGCTTAACAGGACAAAACTACGAGCAGTACTTC. Residues: CASSLTGQNYEQYF.

This clone appeared once. The V gene is TRBV9, the J gene TRBJ1-4; 11 bases are a match to TRBD1. Germline CDR1 SGDLS, CDR2 YYNGEE. The V and J ends lost 4 bases and 6 bases, in that order; junction bases with no gene match: 2. The CDR3 length is 14 residues. CDR3 region: CASSWGQGDEKLFF. The CDR3 DNA is TGTGCCAGCAGCTGGGGACAGGGGGATGAAAAACTGTTTTTT.

The chain carries TRBV5-1 and TRBJ2-2, with TRBD2 identical over 8 bases. Germline V CDR1 and CDR2: SGHRS, YFSETQ. CDR3 size: 15 residues. The junction had 3 bases not matched to a gene; V was cut back by 0 bases and J by 5 bases. The CDR3 DNA is TGCGCCAGCAGCTTGGTTGCGGGAGGAACCGGGGAGCTGTTTTTT. Protein sequence: CASSLVAGGTGELFF.

V usage is TRBV10-3 and J usage is TRBJ2-1; D is unresolved. Germline V lookup: CDR1 ENHRY, CDR2 SYGVKD. This CDR3 is 15 amino acids long. The ends were cut back, 4 bases at V and 5 bases at J, with 15 bases in the middle. The CDR3 region is CAISVAGIPHNEQFF. CDR3 nucleotide sequence: TGTGCCATCAGTGTTGCAGGAATTCCCCACAATGAGCAGTTCTTC.

The chain couples TRBV6-6 to TRBJ2-2, with D possibly matching TRBD1 (6 bases). The V end was cut by 4 bases, the J end by 3 bases, with 12 bases between. Germline CDR1 MNHNY, CDR2 SVGAGI (reference sequence). The length of the CDR3 is 15 residues. The DNA for the CDR3 is TGTGCCAGCAGTTCCACCGACAGGTACACCGGGGAGCTGTTTTTT. Translated: CASSSTDRYTGELFF.